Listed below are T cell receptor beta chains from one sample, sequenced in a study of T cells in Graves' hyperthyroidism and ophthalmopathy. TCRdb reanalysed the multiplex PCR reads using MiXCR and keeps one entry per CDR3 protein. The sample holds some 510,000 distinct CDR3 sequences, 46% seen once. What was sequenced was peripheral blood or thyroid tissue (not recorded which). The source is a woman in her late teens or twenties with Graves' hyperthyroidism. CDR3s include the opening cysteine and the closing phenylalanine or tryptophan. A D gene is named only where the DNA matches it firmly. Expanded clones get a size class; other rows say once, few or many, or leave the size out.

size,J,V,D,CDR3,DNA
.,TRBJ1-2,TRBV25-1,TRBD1,CASSEGDRDAHGYTF,TGTGCCAGCAGTGAGGGCGACAGGGACGCCCATGGCTACACCTTC
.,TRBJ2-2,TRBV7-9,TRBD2,CASSGPGTSGTGELFF,TGTGCCAGCAGCGGACCCGGGACTAGCGGGACTGGGGAGCTGTTTTTT
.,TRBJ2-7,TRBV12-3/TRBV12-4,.,CASSFPNRREQYF,TGTGCCAGCAGTTTCCCGAACCGCCGCGAGCAGTACTTC
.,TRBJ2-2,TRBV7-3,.,CASSWGQINTGELFF,TGTGCCAGCAGCTGGGGACAAATAAACACCGGGGAGCTGTTTTTT
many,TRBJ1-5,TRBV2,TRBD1,CASSSRGRGNQPQHF,TGTGCCAGCAGTTCTAGGGGGCGAGGGAATCAGCCCCAGCATTTT
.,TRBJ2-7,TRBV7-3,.,CASSPGARDEQYF,TGTGCCAGCAGCCCGGGGGCCCGGGACGAGCAGTACTTC
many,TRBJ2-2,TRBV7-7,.,CASSLSTGGELFF,TGTGCTAGCAGCTTGTCCACGGGCGGGGAGCTGTTTTTT
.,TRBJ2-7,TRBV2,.,CASSFPQKGYEQYF,TGTGCCAGCAGTTTCCCACAGAAGGGCTACGAGCAGTACTTC
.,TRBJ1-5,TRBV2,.,CASSVTSRNQPQHF,TGTGCCAGCAGCGTGACCTCGCGCAATCAGCCCCAGCATTTT
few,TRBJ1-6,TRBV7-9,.,CASSRPVGYGLNSPLHF,TGTGCCAGCAGCCGACCCGTGGGGTATGGGTTGAATTCACCCCTCCACTTT
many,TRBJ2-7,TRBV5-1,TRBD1,CASSPTGGYEQYF,TGTGCCAGCAGCCCGACAGGGGGCTACGAGCAGTACTTC
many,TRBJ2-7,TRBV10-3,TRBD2,CAIGETSGRSEQYF,TGTGCCATCGGGGAGACTAGCGGGAGGTCCGAGCAGTACTTC
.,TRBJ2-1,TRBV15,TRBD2,CATSRPTSGDNNEQFF,TGTGCCACCAGCAGACCCACTAGCGGGGACAACAATGAGCAGTTCTTC
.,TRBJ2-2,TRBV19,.,CASSKSRRDTGELLF,TGTGCCAGTAGTAAAAGTAGACGGGACACCGGGGAGCTGCTTTTT